A selection of T cell receptor beta chains follows, all from one sample in a study of shared clonotypes between healthy human individuals. Clones were read by immunoSEQ multiplex PCR, and TCRdb kept only the in-frame ones, dropping some. Among 2 million to 2.5 million clones listed, approximately 93% were seen once. Sequencing was carried out using naive CD4+ T cells from PBMCs. Source of these receptors: a man aged 18 to 30 in good health. Some clones in this sample may be carry-over from other donors' samples. The CDR3 runs from the conserved cysteine through the conserved F or W. The D gene is left open where the match is weak. Size tells how often a clone was seen (once, few, many) or the class of an expanded clone, and some rows leave it out.

-,TRBJ2-7,18,TRBD2,TRBV5-1,TGCGCCAGCAGCTTCAGAGGGGGGACTAGCGGGATAGCCTACGAGCAGTACTTC,CASSFRGGTSGIAYEQYF
-,TRBJ1-1,13,TRBD1,TRBV6-1,TGTGCCAGCTACAAGGACAGGTCGACTGAAGCTTTCTTT,CASYKDRSTEAFF
-,TRBJ2-1,16,TRBD1,TRBV7-2,TGTGCCAGCAGCCTGAAACTGGACAGGGATGGCAATGAGCAGTTCTTC,CASSLKLDRDGNEQFF
-,TRBJ2-7,16,TRBD1,TRBV27,TGTGCCAGCAGTTTATCGAAGGGGGCGCCGGGCTACGAGCAGTACTTC,CASSLSKGAPGYEQYF
-,TRBJ1-1,13,-,TRBV18,TGTGCCAGCTCAGGTTCGCTGTACACTGAAGCTTTCTTT,CASSGSLYTEAFF
-,TRBJ1-2,15,-,TRBV18,TGTGCCAGCTCACCGACCGGGACGGCTAACTATGGCTACACCTTC,CASSPTGTANYGYTF
-,TRBJ2-2,14,TRBD2,TRBV11-3,TGTGCCAGCCACGGGCGGGAGGGCGGCGGGGAGCTGTTTTTT,CASHGREGGGELFF
-,TRBJ1-5,12,-,TRBV2,TGTGCCAGCAGTGGTGGGAAGCAGCCCCAGCATTTT,CASSGGKQPQHF
once,TRBJ1-1,13,-,TRBV29-1,TGCAGCGTTGCCCTAGACTTCAACACTGAAGCTTTCTTT,CSVALDFNTEAFF
-,TRBJ1-5,15,-,TRBV7-2,TGTGCCAGCAGCCGTTCGGGGGCTGAGGGTCAGCCCCAGCATTTT,CASSRSGAEGQPQHF